The following is a T cell receptor beta chain sequence with its context. What it binds is unknown. As the method of synthesis, 5'RACE template switching with UMIs yielded TCR beta cDNA. TCRdb re-called the 5' RACE reads; one entry per CDR3 protein, DNA not given. Recorded for this sample: about 430,000 distinct CDR3 sequences. The data stem from a study of T cells expressing NK-cell markers. Broader study findings: Five or six of the donors carried dominant NKG2C+ clonotypes that took up about 1.0-7.0% of their CD8+ T cells. Researchers report these clonotypes also headed the CD3+CD56-NKG2C+ fraction in a few donors.

Sequencing was performed on blood T cells: a sorted CD56 or NKG2C T cell subset, CD4+ or CD8+ T cells, or bulk PBMC T cells (not recorded which). The TCR originated in a woman in her forties or fifties in good health.

The CDR3 sequence is CASTLDRGADTQYF. The chain uses TRBV5-1 and TRBJ2-3. From germline, CDR1 is SGHRS and CDR2 YFSETQ. This CDR3 contains 14 residues.